The 15 T cell receptor beta chains below come from one sample, sequenced in a study of control samples from healthy donors and cancer patients. This table comes from immunoSEQ multiplex PCR, and its TCRdb copy is limited to in-frame clones, with some not included. The sample lists around 90,000 clones, around nine tenths occurring once. Source material: blood. These receptors were collected from a man aged 25 to 40 in good health.

The gene calls are TRBV5-6 and TRBJ2-3, with unresolved D. This CDR3 is built from 12 residues. Germline V gene lookup returns CDR1 SGHDT and CDR2 YYEEEE. V dropped 2 bases and J dropped 6 bases, with 7 bases sitting between them. CDR3 protein: CASSLDWDTQYF. Here the CDR3 DNA reads TGTGCCAGCAGCTTAGATTGGGATACGCAGTATTTT.

This rearrangement joins TRBV23-1 to TRBJ1-1; no reliable D call. TRBV23-1 is given ORF status, its function remaining uncertain. The V gene lost 2 bases and the J gene lost 3 bases, with 13 bases spanning the gap. The CDR3 is made up of 15 amino acids. The CDR3 sequence: CASSQVALRDTEAFF. In DNA, the CDR3 is TGCGCCAGCAGTCAAGTAGCATTGCGGGACACTGAAGCTTTCTTT.

This rearrangement joins TRBV24-1 to TRBJ2-3, with TRBD2 matching over 7 bases. Germline V CDR1 and CDR2: KGHDR, SFDVKD. The CDR3 consists of 17 residues. V was clipped by 1 base and J by 4 bases; unmatched bases: 10. CDR3 sequence (DNA): TGTGCCACCAGTGATTTAGGGCAGGGAGGGACCCCAGATACGCAGTATTTT. The encoded protein is CATSDLGQGGTPDTQYF.

The rearrangement joins TRBV7-6 to TRBJ1-3; unclear D gene. The CDR3 runs 15 residues. Germline loops: CDR1 SGHVS, CDR2 FNYEAQ. V lost 5 bases and J 0 bases, leaving 11 bases between the germline ends. The DNA for the CDR3 is TGTGCCAGCAGCCCCACGGACGGCTCTGGAAACACCATATATTTT. It yields the protein CASSPTDGSGNTIYF.

The V and J genes are TRBV6-5 and TRBJ1-2; D is ambiguous. Germline assignment: CDR1 MNHEY and CDR2 SVGAGI. This CDR3 region has 14 residues. Trimming removed 6 bases at V and 6 bases at J, with 17 bases between. DNA of the CDR3: TGTGCCAGCAGGCCCTTCGACCCCGCTAATGGCTACACCTTC. This translates into CASRPFDPANGYTF.

The CDR3 reads CASSQQRGGYTF. Written as DNA, the CDR3 is TGTGCCAGCAGCCAACAGAGGGGCGGCTACACCTTC. J is TRBJ1-2 and V is TRBV3-1 (or the pseudogene TRBV3-2); tentatively, D is TRBD1 (5 bases). CDR3 size: 12 residues. Germline assignment: CDR1 LGHDT and CDR2 YNNKEL (reference sequence). V was trimmed by 2 bases and J by 8 bases, leaving 9 bases between them.

The genes are TRBV4-1 and TRBJ2-7; D unclear. This CDR3 has 14 amino acids. The V gene lost 4 bases and the J gene lost 2 bases, with 12 bases spanning the gap. CDR1 is MGHRA and CDR2 is YSYEKL in the germline V gene. CDR3 in amino acids: CASSPRTDPYEQYF. The CDR3 bases are TGCGCCAGCAGCCCCCGGACGGATCCCTACGAGCAGTACTTC.

The chain uses TRBV28 and TRBJ1-2; no definite D call. Looked up from germline, CDR1 is MDHEN and CDR2 is SYDVKM. The CDR3 totals 15 residues. V shed 6 bases and J shed 9 bases, with 23 bases lying between them. The CDR3 bases are TGTGCCAGCAGCCCCACGACCAGTGGCTATATGAGCTACACCTTC. It yields the protein CASSPTTSGYMSYTF.

The chain combines TRBV7-2 with TRBJ1-1, with D tentatively TRBD1 (5 bases). The CDR3 consists of 14 residues. Germline V gene data show CDR1 as SGHTA and CDR2 as FQGNSA. V was pared by 4 bases and J by 4 bases, with 13 bases between. The CDR3 DNA reads as TGTGCCAGCAGCTCAGGGAAATGGATCACTGAAGCTTTCTTT. Translation gives CASSSGKWITEAFF. Full variable domain (remainder filled in from reference TRBV7-2 and TRBJ1-1): GAGVSQSPSNKVTEKGKDVELRCDPISGHTALYWYRQSLGQGLEFLIYFQGNSAPDKSGLPSDRFSAERTGGSVSTLTIQRTQQEDSAVYLCASSSGKWITEAFFGQGTRLTVV.

This chain joins TRBV5-4 and TRBJ2-7; 8 bases line up with TRBD1. There are 14 residues in the CDR3. J lost 5 bases, V lost 3 bases, and 7 bases had no gene match. Germline CDR1 is SGHNT and CDR2 is YYREEE (reference sequence). CDR3 DNA sequence: TGTGCCAGCAGCTCGTGGACAGGGATCAACGAGCAGTACTTC. It encodes CASSSWTGINEQYF. The full variable domain, its missing parts supplied by reference TRBV5-4 and TRBJ2-7, is ETGVTQSPTHLIKTRGQQVTLRCSSQSGHNTVSWYQQALGQGPQFIFQYYREEENGRGNFPPRFSGLQFPNYSSELNVNALELDDSALYLCASSSWTGINEQYFGPGTRLTVT.

V is TRBV15 and J is TRBJ1-3; 8 bases fit TRBD1. V trimming: 1 base; J trimming: 4 bases; junction bases outside the gene matches: 3. The germline V gene has CDR1 LNHNV and CDR2 YYDKDF (reference sequence). This CDR3 contains 15 residues. The CDR3 nucleotides read TGTGCCACCAGCAGAGCTAGGACAGGGGGAAACACCATATATTTT. It is translated as CATSRARTGGNTIYF.

This clone has just a few counts. The rearrangement links TRBV2 to TRBJ2-2; 7 bases align to TRBD2. Germline CDR1 SNHLY, CDR2 FYNNEI. This CDR3 spans 13 amino acids. J lost 5 bases, V lost 6 bases, and 3 bases had no gene match. The CDR3 DNA follows: TGTGCCAGCAGGAGGGGAGGGACCGGGGAGCTGTTTTTT. Its translation is CASRRGGTGELFF. Using reference TRBV2 and TRBJ2-2 for the parts outside the CDR3, the full variable domain is EPEVTQTPSHQVTQMGQEVILRCVPISNHLYFYWYRQILGQKVEFLVSFYNNEISEKSEIFDDQFSVERPDGSNFTLKIRSTKLEDSAMYFCASRRGGTGELFFGEGSRLTVL.

Only a few counts were recorded for this clone. This sequence joins TRBV5-3 and TRBJ2-4; D not resolved. Being an ORF, TRBV5-3 has a function that is uncertain. The CDR3 covers 14 residues. V gave up 5 bases and J gave up 6 bases, with 15 bases separating them. The CDR3 spells CARRPGPPRNIQYF. CDR3 sequence (DNA): TGTGCCAGAAGGCCGGGTCCTCCCAGAAACATTCAGTACTTC.

This clone appeared once. This chain uses TRBV5-8 with TRBJ2-5; 7 nucleotides line up with TRBD1. Trimming removed 4 bases from V and 0 bases from J; junction bases left unmatched: 6. Germline CDR1 and CDR2: SGHTS and YDEGEE. The CDR3 sequence is 15 residues long. The CDR3 coding sequence is TGTGCCAGCAGCCGCTTGGGACAGAACCAAGAGACCCAGTACTTC. Translating it yields CASSRLGQNQETQYF.

This clone was found a few times. The gene calls are TRBV10-1 and TRBJ2-3; D gene unclear. The CDR3 totals 14 residues. Trimming took off 4 bases at V and 1 base at J, with 9 bases between the two ends. Germline V gene sequence: CDR1 WNHNN, CDR2 SYGVQD (reference sequence). CDR3 amino acids: CASSADLGTDTQYF. Written as DNA, the CDR3 is TGCGCCAGCAGTGCAGATTTGGGCACAGATACGCAGTATTTT.